The clone carrying this TCR beta chain occurred many times. Regions amplified from RNA transcripts were the TCR beta CDR3 regions. RT-PCR in the first round (using the HTBI primer set) targeted the TCR CDR3. TCRdb reanalysed the multiplex PCR reads using MiXCR and keeps one entry per CDR3 protein. This table holds hundreds of thousands of distinct CDR3 sequences, around 15% found once. These data are taken from a study of T cells in Graves' hyperthyroidism and ophthalmopathy. Patients showing uncontrolled infection, other autoimmune disease, pregnancy or lactation were ineligible. This CDR3 comprises 12 residues. Per germline, CDR1 ENHRY and CDR2 SYGVKD. The V end lost 4 bases, the J end lost 5 bases, and 8 bases lay between the germline ends.

V gene TRBV10-3 combines with J gene TRBJ1-2; D unclear. The source is a woman aged 18-30 years with Graves' ophthalmopathy. Sequencing was carried out using blood. CDR3 region: CAISGAGYGYTF. The CDR3 nucleotides read TGTGCCATCAGTGGAGCAGGTTATGGCTACACCTTC.